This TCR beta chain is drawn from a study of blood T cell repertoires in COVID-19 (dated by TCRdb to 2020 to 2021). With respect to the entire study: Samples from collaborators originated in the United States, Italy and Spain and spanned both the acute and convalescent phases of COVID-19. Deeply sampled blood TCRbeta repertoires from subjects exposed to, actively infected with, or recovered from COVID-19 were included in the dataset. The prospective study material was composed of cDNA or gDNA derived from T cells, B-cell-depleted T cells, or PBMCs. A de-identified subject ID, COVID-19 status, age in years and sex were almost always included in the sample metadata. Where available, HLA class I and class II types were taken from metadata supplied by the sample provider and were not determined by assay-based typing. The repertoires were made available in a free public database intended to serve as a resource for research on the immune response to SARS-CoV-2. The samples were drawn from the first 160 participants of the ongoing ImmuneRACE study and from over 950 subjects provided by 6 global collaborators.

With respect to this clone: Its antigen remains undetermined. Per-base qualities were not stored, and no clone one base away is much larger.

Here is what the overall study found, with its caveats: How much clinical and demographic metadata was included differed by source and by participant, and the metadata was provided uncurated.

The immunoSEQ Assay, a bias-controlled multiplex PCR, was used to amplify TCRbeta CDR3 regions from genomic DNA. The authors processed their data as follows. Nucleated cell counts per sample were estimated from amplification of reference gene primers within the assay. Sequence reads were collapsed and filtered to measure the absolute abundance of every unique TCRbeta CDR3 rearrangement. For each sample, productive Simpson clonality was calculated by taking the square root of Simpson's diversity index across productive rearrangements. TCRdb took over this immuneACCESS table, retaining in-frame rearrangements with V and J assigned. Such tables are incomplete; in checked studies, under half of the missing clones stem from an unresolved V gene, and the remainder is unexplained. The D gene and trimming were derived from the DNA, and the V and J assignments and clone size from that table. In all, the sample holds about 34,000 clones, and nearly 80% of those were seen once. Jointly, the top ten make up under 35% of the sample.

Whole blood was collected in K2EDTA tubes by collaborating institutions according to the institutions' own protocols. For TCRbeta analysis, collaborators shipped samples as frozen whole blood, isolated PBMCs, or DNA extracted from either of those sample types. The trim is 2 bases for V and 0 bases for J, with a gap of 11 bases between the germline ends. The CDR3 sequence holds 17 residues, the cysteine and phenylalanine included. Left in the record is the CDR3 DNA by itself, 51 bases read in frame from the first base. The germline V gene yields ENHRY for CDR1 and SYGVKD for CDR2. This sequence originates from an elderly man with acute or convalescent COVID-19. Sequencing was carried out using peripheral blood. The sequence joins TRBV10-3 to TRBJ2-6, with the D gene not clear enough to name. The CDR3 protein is CAISETSSSSGANVLTF. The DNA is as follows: TGTGCCATCAGTGAGACTTCTTCTAGCTCTGGGGCCAACGTCCTGACTTTC.